The 18 T cell receptor beta chains listed next were all sequenced from one sample in a study of cytomegalovirus exposure and HLA in healthy donors. 13 Jbeta primers and 60 Vbeta primers were used for the PCR. TCRdb's table, derived via immunoSEQ multiplex PCR, lists solely in-frame clones and lacks some. The table records around 190,000 clones, more than 75% of them present only once. Sequenced sample: PBMCs. The receptors were gathered from a middle-aged man in good health and CMV-seropositive.

The rearrangement uses TRBV2 and TRBJ1-4; the D is unclear. Trimming cost V 7 bases and J 0 bases, with 9 bases left between them. CDR3 length equals 14 residues. Germline V gene data show CDR1 as SNHLY and CDR2 as FYNNEI. CDR3 amino acids: CASNTLATNEKLFF. In nucleotides, the CDR3 is TGTGCCAGCAATACCCTAGCAACTAATGAAAAACTGTTTTTT.

The V call is TRBV27, the J call TRBJ2-5, with 8 nucleotides matching TRBD1. This CDR3 has 15 amino acids. The junction had 8 bases not matched to a gene; V was cut back by 7 bases and J by 1 base. Germline V gives CDR1 MNHEY, CDR2 SMNVEV (reference sequence). CDR3: CASTYSGGPQETQYF. DNA of the CDR3: TGTGCCAGCACCTACTCAGGGGGCCCCCAAGAGACCCAGTACTTC.

The CDR3 DNA sequence: TGTGCCAGCAGCGGACCACGGGACAGGGATTCCCCTAGCACAGATACGCAGTATTTT. This translates into CASSGPRDRDSPSTDTQYF. V is TRBV9 and J is TRBJ2-3, with TRBD1 identical over 9 bases. The CDR3 extends over 19 amino acids. Germline CDR1 and CDR2: SGDLS and YYNGEE. The trim removed 3 bases at V and 0 bases at J, leaving 14 bases unmatched. Full variable domain (remainder filled in from reference TRBV9 and TRBJ2-3): DSGVTQTPKHLITATGQRVTLRCSPRSGDLSVYWYQQSLDQGLQFLIQYYNGEERAKGNILERFSAQQFPDLHSELNLSSLELGDSALYFCASSGPRDRDSPSTDTQYFGPGTRLTVL.

This rearrangement joins TRBV5-1 to TRBJ2-7, with D uncertain. V lost 4 bases and J 1 base, leaving 12 bases between the germline ends. Per the germline V gene, CDR1 is SGHRS and CDR2 is YFSETQ. The CDR3 covers 14 residues. CDR3 region: CASSLSATSYEQYF. The CDR3 coding sequence is TGCGCCAGCAGCCTGTCGGCGACTTCCTACGAGCAGTACTTC.

V gene TRBV4-1 combines with J gene TRBJ2-7; 9 nucleotides line up with TRBD2. V shed 0 bases, J shed 4 bases, and the junction held 10 bases outside the gene matches. This CDR3 is 17 amino acids long. Germline assignment: CDR1 MGHRA and CDR2 YSYEKL. The DNA of the CDR3 is TGCGCCAGCAGCCAAGATCGGGATAGCGGGAGTCTATACGAGCAGTACTTC. Protein: CASSQDRDSGSLYEQYF.

This chain connects TRBV2 to TRBJ2-1; possibly TRBD2 for D (6 bases). Trimming took 8 bases from V and 16 from J, leaving 15 bases between them. This CDR3 has 10 amino acids. Germline-derived CDR1 and CDR2 are SNHLY and FYNNEI. The CDR3 sequence is CASGEDSPFF. The CDR3, as DNA: TGTGCCAGCGGGGAGGACTCCCCTTTCTTC.

In this sample, this clone turned up once. The chain employs TRBV5-1 and TRBJ2-5; 16 bases are shared with TRBD2. After removal of 1 base from V and 1 base from J, the junction contained 16 bases not matched to a gene. Per germline, CDR1 SGHRS and CDR2 YFSETQ. CDR3 length equals 22 residues. The CDR3 bases are TGCGCCAGCAGCTTGCCGTCGGGGACTAGCGGGAGGGGAGGCCTGCCCCAAGAGACCCAGTACTTC. This gives the protein CASSLPSGTSGRGGLPQETQYF.

The chain carries TRBV7-6 and TRBJ2-7, with 11 bases matching TRBD2. This CDR3 has 14 amino acids. Germline V gene lookup returns CDR1 SGHVS and CDR2 FNYEAQ. The V and J ends lost 6 bases and 7 bases, in that order; junction bases with no gene match: 8. The CDR3 protein is CASRNLAGGGEQYF. The CDR3 region has the DNA TGTGCCAGCAGAAACCTAGCGGGAGGCGGAGAGCAGTACTTC.

The chain couples TRBV2 to TRBJ2-6; unclear D gene. V dropped 7 bases and J dropped 0 bases, with 13 bases sitting between them. The CDR3 loop spans 16 amino acids. The germline gives CDR1 SNHLY, CDR2 FYNNEI. CDR3 sequence reads: CASTQELSSGANVLTF. The CDR3 nucleotides read TGTGCCAGCACTCAGGAACTCAGCTCTGGGGCCAACGTCCTGACTTTC. The full variable domain, with the rest looked up from reference TRBV2 and TRBJ2-6, is EPEVTQTPSHQVTQMGQEVILRCVPISNHLYFYWYRQILGQKVEFLVSFYNNEISEKSEIFDDQFSVERPDGSNFTLKIRSTKLEDSAMYFCASTQELSSGANVLTFGAGSRLTVL.

The chain is built from TRBV2 and TRBJ2-7; D gene ambiguous. Between the trimmed V and J ends, which lost 7 bases and 6 bases, there was a span of 10 bases. Looked up from germline, CDR1 is SNHLY and CDR2 is FYNNEI. This CDR3 region has 11 residues. The CDR3 region is CASTSLREQYF. The DNA of the CDR3 is TGTGCCAGCACCAGTCTCCGCGAGCAGTACTTC.

This clone came up once. The chain recombines TRBV7-8 with TRBJ1-3, with TRBD1 as a possible D gene (5 bases). CDR1 is SGHVS, CDR2 FQNEAQ, per germline. V lost 1 base, J lost 8 bases, and 21 bases lay in between. This CDR3 is 17 amino acids long. The CDR3 coding sequence is TGTGCCAGCAGCTTAGTTGGTTTGGGGCAGGGAGGAGACACCATATATTTT. This codes for CASSLVGLGQGGDTIYF.

The gene calls are TRBV7-7 and TRBJ2-7; 7 bases agree with TRBD2. J was trimmed by 4 bases and V by 1 base; bases with no gene match: 4. The germline V gene encodes CDR1 SSHAT and CDR2 FNYEAQ (reference sequence). The CDR3 is 14 residues long. CDR3 nucleotide sequence: TGTGCCAGCAGCTTAGGGGAAGCGGGATACGAGCAGTACTTC. Amino acid sequence: CASSLGEAGYEQYF.

The CDR3 is CASSLEQGRNEKLFF. DNA of the CDR3: TGTGCCAGCAGCTTAGAACAGGGGCGAAATGAAAAACTGTTTTTT. The chain links TRBV11-2 to TRBJ1-4, with 7 positions matching TRBD1. V lost 0 bases to trimming and J lost 5 bases; unmatched junction nucleotides: 3. This CDR3 comprises 15 residues. From germline, CDR1 is SGHAT and CDR2 FQNNGV.

The genes are TRBV6-4 and TRBJ1-1, with D perhaps matching TRBD1 (6 bases). This CDR3 contains 17 residues. Germline V gene lookup returns CDR1 MRHNA and CDR2 SNTAGT. Trimming took 6 bases from V and 4 from J, leaving 24 bases between them. The CDR3 region has the DNA TGTGCCAGCAGCCCTAACCCCTCCGGGACATGGGGCACTGAAGCTTTCTTT. Amino acids: CASSPNPSGTWGTEAFF.

The table lists this clone with a count of one. The gene calls are TRBV6-1 and TRBJ1-6; weak D call: TRBD1 (6 bases). The CDR3 has 14 residues. The ends were cut back, 2 bases at V and 8 bases at J, with 10 bases in the middle. Germline V lookup: CDR1 MNHNS, CDR2 SASEGT. CDR3 region: CASSESGADSPLHF. CDR3 coding DNA: TGTGCCAGCAGTGAATCAGGGGCGGATTCACCCCTCCACTTT.

This chain uses TRBV5-1 with TRBJ1-4; 8 nucleotides agree with TRBD1. V lost 0 bases and J lost 5; bases outside the gene matches: 6. Germline values: CDR1 SGHRS, CDR2 YFSETQ. CDR3 size: 16 residues. CDR3 region: CASSLARQGPNEKLFF. The CDR3 DNA reads as TGCGCCAGCAGCTTGGCCCGACAGGGGCCAAATGAAAAACTGTTTTTT.

CDR3 DNA sequence: TGTGCCAGCAGCTTGGAAATGGGACAGCTAATCACAGATACGCAGTATTTT. Translation: CASSLEMGQLITDTQYF. The V gene is TRBV5-6, the J gene TRBJ2-3, with TRBD1 matching 7 bases. The junction had 9 bases not matched to a gene; V was cut back by 0 bases and J by 2 bases. From germline, CDR1 is SGHDT and CDR2 YYEEEE. The CDR3 sequence is 17 residues long.

The chain joins TRBV19 to TRBJ1-6; tentatively, D is TRBD1 (6 bases). The germline CDR1 and CDR2 sequences are LNHDA and SQIVND (reference sequence). Trimming left V 4 bases short and J 0 bases short, with 13 bases between. The CDR3 consists of 17 residues. The CDR3 nucleotides read TGTGCCAGTAGTACCCTACAGGGTCTCTCCTATAATTCACCCCTCCACTTT. Translated, it gives CASSTLQGLSYNSPLHF.